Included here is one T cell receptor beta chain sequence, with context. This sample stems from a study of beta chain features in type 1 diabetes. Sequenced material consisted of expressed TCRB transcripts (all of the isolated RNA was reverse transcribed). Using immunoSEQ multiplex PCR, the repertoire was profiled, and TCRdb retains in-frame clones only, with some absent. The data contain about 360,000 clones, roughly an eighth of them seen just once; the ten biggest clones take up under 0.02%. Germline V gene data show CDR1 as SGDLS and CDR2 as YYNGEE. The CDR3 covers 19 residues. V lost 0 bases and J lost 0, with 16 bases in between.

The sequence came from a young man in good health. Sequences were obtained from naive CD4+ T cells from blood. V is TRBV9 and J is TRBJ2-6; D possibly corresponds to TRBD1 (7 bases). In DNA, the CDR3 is TGTGCCAGCAGCGTAGCCGGGGGACAGTATATCTCTGGGGCCAACGTCCTGACTTTC. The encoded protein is CASSVAGGQYISGANVLTF.